The 8 T cell receptor beta chains listed next were all sequenced from one sample in a study. Using its own MiXCR run on the 5' RACE reads, TCRdb lists one record per CDR3 protein. The sample lists 60,000 to 65,000 distinct CDR3 sequences; more than 25% were seen once. The sequenced material came from tumor-infiltrating naive CD4+ T cells sorted from the breast tumor. Subset: naive CD4+ T cells, CD4+CD45RA+CD25-. The receptors originated from a female donor with breast cancer.

Details on this clonotype: This sequence may be a read error, since a much larger clone differs from it by one base. The rearrangement uses TRBV5-4 and TRBJ1-2; TRBD1 might be the D (6 bases). CDR1 is SGHNT, CDR2 YYREEE, per germline (reference sequence). The CDR3 has 15 residues. CDR3 sequence (DNA): TGTGCCGGCAGCTTGTTGGACAGTACCTACTATGGCTACACCTTC. Translated, it gives CAGSLLDSTYYGYTF.

The J gene is TRBJ2-7, the V gene TRBV7-9; tentatively, D is TRBD1 (6 bases). The germline gives CDR1 SEHNR, CDR2 FQNEAQ (reference sequence). The CDR3 is made up of 13 amino acids. Trimming removed 5 bases at V and 2 bases at J, with 10 bases between. The CDR3 sequence: CASSTGTTYEQYF. For the CDR3, the DNA is TGTGCCAGCAGCACCGGGACAACCTACGAGCAGTACTTC.

This clonotype was observed a few times. The chain couples TRBV7-3 to TRBJ2-1; TRBD1 matches 9 bases. The CDR3 loop spans 17 amino acids. J lost 3 bases, V lost 2 bases, and 8 bases had no gene match. In germline, CDR1 is SGHTA, CDR2 FQGTGA. CDR3 region: CASSLYPRTGDYNEQFF. CDR3 nucleotides: TGTGCCAGCAGCTTATACCCACGGACAGGGGACTACAATGAGCAGTTCTTC.

The chain carries TRBV29-1 and TRBJ1-1; maybe TRBD1 (6 bases). This CDR3 spans 15 amino acids. Germline loops: CDR1 SQVTM, CDR2 ANQGSEA. V lost 4 bases, J lost 0 bases, and 15 bases lay in between. The CDR3 protein is CSVVPDSSMNTEAFF. The CDR3 nucleotides are TGCAGCGTTGTACCGGACAGCAGTATGAACACTGAAGCTTTCTTT.

The chain joins TRBV20-1 to TRBJ1-2; the match to TRBD1 covers 11 bases. The CDR3 sequence is 13 residues long. Germline trimming cut 6 bases from V and 10 bases from J; bases unmatched to any gene: 10. From germline, CDR1 is DFQATT and CDR2 SNEGSKA (reference sequence). Here the CDR3 DNA reads TGCAGTGCACCCAGGCCGGGACAGGGGGACTACACCTTC. Protein: CSAPRPGQGDYTF.

The chain uses TRBV12-3 or TRBV12-4 and TRBJ2-1, with a tentative D call TRBD2 (6 bases). The CDR3 contains 15 residues. V gave up 4 bases and J gave up 4 bases, with 14 bases separating them. The CDR3 is CASSSLAATYNEQFF. In DNA, the CDR3 is TGTGCCAGCAGTTCGTTAGCGGCGACATACAATGAGCAGTTCTTC.

The chain joins TRBV6-5 to TRBJ1-1, with D unclear. CDR1 is MNHEY and CDR2 is SVGAGI in the germline V gene. Between the trimmed V and J ends, which lost 11 bases and 1 base, there was a span of 14 bases. CDR3 length equals 13 residues. The CDR3 loop is CAVTRVGNTEAFF. CDR3 coding DNA: TGTGCCGTAACAAGAGTTGGGAACACTGAAGCTTTCTTT.

This clonotype was seen once. This may stem from a read error, because a much larger clone lies one nucleotide away. The chain combines TRBV2 with TRBJ1-2; 10 positions agree with TRBD1. The CDR3 has 15 amino acids. The germline CDR1 and CDR2 sequences are SNHLY and FYNNEI. Here the CDR3 reads CASSESRDRGPGHTF. In DNA form, the CDR3 reads TGTGCCAGCAGTGAGAGTAGAGACAGGGGGCCTGGCCACACCTTC.